Below are 27 T cell receptor beta chains sequenced from a single sample in a study. TCRdb used MiXCR to reprocess the RT-PCR reads, holding one entry per CDR3 protein. The profile shows about 680,000 distinct CDR3 sequences, 12% to 15% of them singletons. Sequenced sample: memory CD4+ T cells from blood. Receptors were obtained from a female donor in good health, serving as a healthy control.

This chain uses TRBV29-1 with TRBJ1-2; D is ambiguous. In germline, CDR1 is SQVTM, CDR2 ANQGSEA. CDR3 length equals 13 residues. Trimming took off 5 bases at V and 5 bases at J, with 15 bases between the two ends. CDR3 sequence: CSVSRSAAYGYTF. For the CDR3, the DNA is TGCAGCGTTTCAAGGAGCGCGGCTTATGGCTACACCTTC. The whole variable domain, filled in from reference TRBV29-1 and TRBJ1-2, reads SAVISQKPSRDICQRGTSLTIQCQVDSQVTMMFWYRQQPGQSLTLIATANQGSEATYESGFVIDKFPISRPNLTFSTLTVSNMSPEDSSIYLCSVSRSAAYGYTFGSGTRLTVV.

At least ten counts were recorded for this clonotype. The genes are TRBV7-2 and TRBJ1-1; D ambiguous. V was pared by 1 base and J by 5 bases, with 8 bases between. The CDR3 spans 13 residues. Germline V gene lookup returns CDR1 SGHTA and CDR2 FQGNSA. CDR3 loop: CASSLGPDTEAFF. CDR3 nucleotides: TGTGCCAGCAGCTTAGGGCCAGATACTGAAGCTTTCTTT.

This rearrangement joins TRBV29-1 to TRBJ2-1, with 8 bases that match TRBD2. The J segment lost 2 bases and the V segment lost 2 bases, leaving 8 bases of the junction unmatched. The length of the CDR3 is 16 residues. Germline CDR1 is SQVTM and CDR2 is ANQGSEA. The CDR3 DNA reads as TGCAGCGTTGAATTCGGGGGGGCCAAAACCTACAATGAGCAGTTCTTC. This translates into CSVEFGGAKTYNEQFF.

This clonotype was seen just once. V is TRBV7-8 and J is TRBJ2-3; 8 nucleotides match TRBD2. Gene TRBJ2-5 matches the end of the DNA better, so the J call may be wrong. The CDR3 spans 18 residues. CDR1 is SGHVS and CDR2 is FQNEAQ in the germline V gene. The CDR3 coding sequence is TGTGCCAGCACATCCAACGGGGGGGCGGGAGGCGTAGCTGAGACCCAGTACTTC. Its translation is CASTSNGGAGGVAETQYF.

This chain joins TRBV12-3 or TRBV12-4 and TRBJ1-3; weak D call: TRBD1 (5 bases). V was pared by 3 bases and J by 8 bases, with 11 bases between. The CDR3 runs 13 residues. CDR3 loop: CASSFLEGHTIYF. In DNA, the CDR3 is TGTGCCAGCAGTTTTTTGGAGGGGCACACCATATATTTT.

This clonotype came up a few times. The chain employs TRBV15 and TRBJ2-1; D is unresolved. The ends were cut back, 0 bases at V and 3 bases at J, with 9 bases in the middle. There are 15 residues in the CDR3. Germline V gene data show CDR1 as LNHNV and CDR2 as YYDKDF (reference sequence). Here the CDR3 DNA reads TGTGCCACCAGCAGAGAAATTAGACGCTACAATGAGCAGTTCTTC. This gives the protein CATSREIRRYNEQFF.

This clonotype was counted a few times. The V call is TRBV12-3 or TRBV12-4, the J call TRBJ2-3, with TRBD2 matching over 9 bases. The V segment lost 3 bases and the J segment 4 bases; nucleotides outside the gene matches: 8. CDR3 length equals 16 residues. This CDR3 is CASSFRVAGVSDTQYF. As DNA, the CDR3 is TGTGCCAGCAGTTTCCGGGTAGCGGGAGTCTCAGATACGCAGTATTTT.

This clonotype was recorded once. This may come from a read error, since a much larger clone is one base off. J is TRBJ2-7 and V is TRBV20-1, with D possibly matching TRBD1 (6 bases). This CDR3 region has 14 residues. CDR1 and CDR2 from the germline V gene are DFQATT and SNEGSKA (reference sequence). V gave up 5 bases and J gave up 5 bases, with 19 bases separating them. The CDR3 nucleotides read TGCAGTGCTTGGGCCCGGGACAAGGGACACGAGCAGTACTTC. This translates into CSAWARDKGHEQYF.

This clonotype showed up just a few times. The V gene is TRBV2, the J gene TRBJ2-2, with D possibly TRBD1 on 6 matching bases. The germline V gene encodes CDR1 SNHLY and CDR2 FYNNEI. The CDR3 is made up of 18 amino acids. Trimming left V 3 bases short and J 6 bases short, with 23 bases between. CDR3 sequence (DNA): TGTGCCAGCAGTGACGCACAGGGTTACGGGACCGTGGCCGGGGAGCTGTTTTTT. This codes for CASSDAQGYGTVAGELFF.

This clonotype was detected many times. The chain uses TRBV20-1 and TRBJ1-5; D call uncertain. Trimming took 6 bases from V and 0 from J, leaving 9 bases between them. This CDR3 has 13 amino acids. Germline V CDR1 and CDR2: DFQATT, SNEGSKA (reference sequence). This chain's CDR3 is CSAQADSNQPQHF. The CDR3 DNA sequence: TGCAGTGCCCAGGCCGATAGCAATCAGCCCCAGCATTTT.

This chain links TRBV5-1 with TRBJ2-1; possible D gene TRBD1, 5 bases. The V gene lost 4 bases and the J gene lost 8 bases, with 13 bases spanning the gap. The CDR3 sequence is 13 residues long. CDR1 and CDR2 (germline): SGHRS, YFSETQ. The CDR3 DNA sequence: TGCGCCAGCAGCCAGGGTCAGCGCGATGAGCAGTTCTTC. Encoded protein: CASSQGQRDEQFF.

This clonotype was found a few times. CDR3: CASSLDQRTQYF. CDR3 nucleotides: TGTGCCAGCAGCTTAGATCAACGGACCCAGTACTTC. The chain uses TRBV11-2 and TRBJ2-5; D unresolved. V lost 0 bases to trimming and J lost 7 bases, with 6 bases between them. Germline V gene data show CDR1 as SGHAT and CDR2 as FQNNGV. The CDR3 sequence is 12 residues long.

In its sample, this clonotype was seen a few times. The V gene is TRBV7-9, the J gene TRBJ1-6, with D possibly TRBD1 on 5 matching bases. This CDR3 contains 16 residues. The germline V and J ends were trimmed by 6 bases and 10 bases, with 22 bases remaining between them. Germline assignment: CDR1 SEHNR and CDR2 FQNEAQ (reference sequence). The CDR3 reads CASRGSGTPFRSPLHF. As DNA, the CDR3 is TGTGCCAGCAGGGGATCAGGGACCCCTTTCCGGTCACCCCTCCACTTT.

There are a few counts of this clonotype. V and J are TRBV28 and TRBJ2-3; 8 nucleotides line up with TRBD1. Germline V gives CDR1 MDHEN, CDR2 SYDVKM. The ends lost 5 bases at V and 2 bases at J; junction bases unmatched: 12. The CDR3 has 17 amino acids. CDR3 sequence: CASSPSPGTGDTDTQYF. CDR3 bases: TGTGCCAGCAGTCCATCCCCCGGGACAGGCGACACAGATACGCAGTATTTT.

Many counts were recorded for this clonotype. V is TRBV10-3 and J is TRBJ1-5, with TRBD1 identical over 10 bases. There are 14 residues in the CDR3. Per germline, CDR1 ENHRY and CDR2 SYGVKD. Germline trimming cut 4 bases from V and 5 bases from J; bases unmatched to any gene: 2. Written as DNA, the CDR3 is TGTGCCATCAGTGGACAGGGGGCTTATCAGCCCCAGCATTTT. It is translated as CAISGQGAYQPQHF.

This clonotype showed up many times. The chain couples TRBV7-2 to TRBJ1-1; D uncertain. Trimming removed 5 bases at V and 5 bases at J, with 12 bases between. Germline-derived CDR1 and CDR2 are SGHTA and FQGNSA. The CDR3 sequence is 13 residues long. This CDR3 is CASSPGFYTEAFF. The CDR3 DNA reads TGTGCCAGCAGCCCCGGGTTTTATACTGAAGCTTTCTTT.

This clonotype came up a few times. The chain recombines TRBV5-1 with TRBJ1-4; weak D call: TRBD1 (6 bases). The germline CDR1 and CDR2 sequences are SGHRS and YFSETQ. The CDR3 totals 15 residues. Trimming cost V 3 bases and J 4 bases, with 13 bases left between them. The CDR3 sequence: CASSSQGPFNEKLFF. CDR3 bases: TGCGCCAGCAGCTCTCAGGGGCCCTTTAATGAAAAACTGTTTTTT.

V gene TRBV20-1 combines with J gene TRBJ2-6; D unclear. With 5 bases removed from V and 3 bases from J, the gap between germline ends came to 11 bases. Germline CDR1 reads DFQATT; CDR2 reads SNEGSKA (reference sequence). The CDR3 has 14 residues. For the CDR3, the DNA is TGCAGTGCTCGGGCTTCCCATGGGGCCAACGTCCTGACTTTC. The encoded protein is CSARASHGANVLTF.

This clonotype appeared a few times. The rearrangement joins TRBV20-1 to TRBJ2-1, with TRBD2 matching 8 bases. This CDR3 region has 14 residues. Germline CDR1 DFQATT, CDR2 SNEGSKA (reference sequence). After removal of 6 bases from V and 6 bases from J, the junction contained 10 bases not matched to a gene. CDR3 coding DNA: TGCAGTGCCCCGACGGGGGGGGGCCGCAATGAGCAGTTCTTC. This sequence encodes CSAPTGGGRNEQFF.

This clonotype was seen only a few times. The gene calls are TRBV12-3 or TRBV12-4 and TRBJ2-1; the match to TRBD1 covers 11 bases. The CDR3 loop spans 15 amino acids. The trim removed 5 bases at V and 6 bases at J, leaving 6 bases unmatched. CDR3 nucleotides: TGTGCCAGCAGTACCGGACAGGGGGCTACCAATGAGCAGTTCTTC. This encodes CASSTGQGATNEQFF.

This clonotype was recorded many times. The chain recombines TRBV20-1 with TRBJ2-7; no clear D gene. The CDR3 extends over 13 amino acids. Looked up from germline, CDR1 is DFQATT and CDR2 is SNEGSKA (reference sequence). The ends were cut back, 1 base at V and 0 bases at J, with 7 bases in the middle. The CDR3 region is CSARVGGSYEQYF. DNA for the CDR3: TGCAGTGCTAGAGTTGGCGGCTCCTACGAGCAGTACTTC.

This clonotype was seen ten or more times. V is TRBV6-5 and J is TRBJ1-1; 9 bases align to TRBD1. V lost 5 bases to trimming and J lost 4 bases; unmatched junction nucleotides: 5. The CDR3 spans 14 residues. Germline values: CDR1 MNHEY, CDR2 SVGAGI. CDR3 loop: CASSPTGGGTEAFF. The CDR3 DNA reads as TGTGCCAGCAGTCCGACAGGGGGGGGCACTGAAGCTTTCTTT.

The chain combines TRBV20-1 with TRBJ2-5; 8 bases align to TRBD1. J gave up 2 bases and V 2 bases, and 7 bases lay outside the gene matches. The CDR3 is 15 amino acids. Germline CDR1 DFQATT, CDR2 SNEGSKA (reference sequence). The chain's CDR3 is CSARPPRTGQETQYF. The CDR3 DNA is TGCAGTGCTAGACCCCCTCGGACAGGGCAAGAGACCCAGTACTTC.

The V and J genes are TRBV3-1 and TRBJ1-2; TRBD1 agrees at 9 bases. V lost 5 bases to trimming and J lost 7 bases; unmatched junction nucleotides: 11. The CDR3 has 15 residues. Germline V gene lookup returns CDR1 LGHDT and CDR2 YNNKEL (reference sequence). The DNA of the CDR3 is TGTGCCAGCAGCTATCGGGACAGGGTAAGCTCTGGCTACACCTTC. Protein: CASSYRDRVSSGYTF.

The V call is TRBV4-3, the J call TRBJ2-1, with unresolved D. Trimming removed 0 bases from V and 2 bases from J, with 8 bases in between. CDR1 and CDR2 from the germline V gene are LGHNA and YSLEER. The CDR3 is 15 amino acids. CDR3 coding DNA: TGCGCCAGCAGCCAAGACCGGGTTCCCTACAATGAGCAGTTCTTC. This gives the protein CASSQDRVPYNEQFF.

The rearrangement uses TRBV5-1 and TRBJ2-1; D perhaps matches TRBD1 (5 bases). V was trimmed by 0 bases and J by 2 bases, leaving 9 bases between them. CDR1 is SGHRS, CDR2 YFSETQ, per germline. The CDR3 has 15 amino acids. The CDR3 reads CASSLEGIPYNEQFF. In nucleotides, the CDR3 is TGCGCCAGCAGCTTGGAGGGGATACCCTACAATGAGCAGTTCTTC. Variable domain in full (rest from reference TRBV5-1 and TRBJ2-1): KAGVTQTPRYLIKTRGQQVTLSCSPISGHRSVSWYQQTPGQGLQFLFEYFSETQRNKGNFPGRFSGRQFSNSRSEMNVSTLELGDSALYLCASSLEGIPYNEQFFGPGTRLTVL.

V is TRBV27 and J is TRBJ2-7, with D perhaps TRBD2 (6 bases). This CDR3 is built from 15 residues. Germline loops: CDR1 MNHEY, CDR2 SMNVEV (reference sequence). Deletions cut 2 bases from V and 4 bases from J, with 15 bases between. The CDR3 loop reads CASSLKQIGRYEQYF. The CDR3 nucleotides are TGTGCCAGCAGTTTAAAACAGATTGGGAGGTACGAGCAGTACTTC.